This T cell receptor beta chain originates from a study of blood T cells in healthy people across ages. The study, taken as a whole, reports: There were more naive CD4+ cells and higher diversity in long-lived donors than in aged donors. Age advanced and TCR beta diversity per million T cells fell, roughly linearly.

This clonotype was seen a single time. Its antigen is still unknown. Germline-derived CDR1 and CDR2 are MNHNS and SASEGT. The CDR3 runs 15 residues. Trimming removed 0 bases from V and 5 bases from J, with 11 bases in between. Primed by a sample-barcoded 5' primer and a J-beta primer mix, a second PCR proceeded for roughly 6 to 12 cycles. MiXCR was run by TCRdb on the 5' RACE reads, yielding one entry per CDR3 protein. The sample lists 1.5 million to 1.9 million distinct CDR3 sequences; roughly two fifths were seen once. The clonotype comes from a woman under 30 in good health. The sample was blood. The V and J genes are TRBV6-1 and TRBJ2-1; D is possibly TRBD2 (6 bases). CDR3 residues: CASSEAEGANNEQFF. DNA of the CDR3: TGTGCCAGCAGTGAAGCGGAGGGAGCGAACAATGAGCAGTTCTTC.